Sequencing of this T cell receptor beta chain was carried out in a study of T cell responses to AZD1222 COVID-19 vaccine. Findings and caveats of the study: A rise in Spike-specific TCR breadth and depth followed two AZD1222 doses. Sampling captured repertoires only after the peak T cell response.

The table came from immunoSEQ multiplex PCR; TCRdb's copy has only in-frame clones and leaves some out. The sample holds approximately 24,000 clones; approximately 88% are singletons and the top ten take under 3.5%. Trimming stripped 1 base from V and 3 bases from J, with 13 bases between. There are 15 residues in the CDR3. Germline CDR1 is SGHRS and CDR2 is YFSETQ. It was second doses at about 4 or about 12 weeks that were pooled. As for this clone: The antigen is unknown.

The clonotype was recovered from an adult who received the AZD1222 COVID-19 vaccine. The chain combines TRBV5-1 with TRBJ2-5; tentative D call: TRBD1 (6 bases). Sequences were derived from peripheral blood, sampled 28 days after the second AZD1222 dose. CDR3 in amino acids: CASSLQGRGEETQYF. Written as DNA, the CDR3 is TGCGCCAGCAGCTTGCAGGGGAGAGGGGAAGAGACCCAGTACTTC. Supplemented by reference TRBV5-1 and TRBJ2-5, the full variable domain reads KAGVTQTPRYLIKTRGQQVTLSCSPISGHRSVSWYQQTPGQGLQFLFEYFSETQRNKGNFPGRFSGRQFSNSRSEMNVSTLELGDSALYLCASSLQGRGEETQYFGPGTRLLVL.